A single sample gave rise to the 3 T cell receptor beta chains below, sequenced in a study of early T cells in non-severe SARS-CoV-2 infection. A single record per CDR3 protein comes from TCRdb applying MiXCR to the 5' RACE reads. The sample holds 85,000 to 100,000 distinct CDR3 sequences; over 15% are singletons and the top ten take approximately 5.1%. Sequences were derived from whole blood, sampled at baseline. The origin of the receptors is an adult who was a healthcare worker with PCR-confirmed SARS-CoV-2 infection or an uninfected control (not recorded which).

This clonotype appeared a few times. This sequence joins TRBV21-1 and TRBJ2-7; no check of the table's D call, TRBD1, against the DNA was made. TRBV21-1 is annotated as a pseudogene. This CDR3 is built from 9 residues. CDR3 region: CASRGLQYF. The CDR3 DNA reads as TGTGCCAGCAGGGGGCTGCAGTACTTC.

In this sample, this clonotype turned up a few times. This chain connects TRBV19 to TRBJ1-2, with 7 positions matching TRBD1. Germline CDR1 LNHDA, CDR2 SQIVND (reference sequence). The V and J ends lost 7 bases and 6 bases, in that order; junction bases with no gene match: 14. The CDR3 is 15 residues long. CDR3 sequence (DNA): TGTGCCAGTATTCGGGACAGTTCCCTTCCCCATGGCTACACCTTC. This sequence encodes CASIRDSSLPHGYTF.

The chain combines TRBV20-1 with TRBJ2-7; the D is unclear. The CDR3 totals 16 residues. V lost 0 bases to trimming and J lost 2 bases, with 17 bases between them. In germline, CDR1 is DFQATT, CDR2 SNEGSKA (reference sequence). This CDR3 reads CSARDGPLEGTYEQYF. In DNA form, the CDR3 reads TGCAGTGCTAGAGATGGTCCCTTAGAAGGAACCTACGAGCAGTACTTC.